This TCR beta chain was sequenced during a study of Tregs in tolerant kidney transplant recipients. The junction had 6 bases not matched to a gene; V was cut back by 5 bases and J by 0 bases. The germline V gene encodes CDR1 LNHDA and CDR2 SQIVND (reference sequence). CDR3 length equals 15 residues. The nonmyeloablative bone marrow transplants came from related graft donors, with transient mixed chimerism. CD4+CD25+CD127- Tregs, CD4+CD25- non-Tregs, CD4 and CD8 cells were sorted. Notes on the study in general: Few patients were studied, so findings need validation in larger groups. This study did not directly address biological reproducibility.

Worth noting for this clone: Its antigen is unidentified. The read ends 3 residues early relative to the CDR3; the germline J gene fills the gap.

Sequencing was performed with immunoSEQ multiplex PCR; in TCRdb, only in-frame clones are kept and a portion is missing. Its table records some 30,000 clones. The sample in question was CD4+ T cells from blood (PBMCs), obtained 24 months after the transplant. The TCR originated in a human patient who received a combined kidney and bone marrow transplant. Among the T cells, some may be from the graft donor. The rearrangement uses TRBV19 and TRBJ1-1; 7 nucleotides align to TRBD1. The CDR3 here is CASSETGPMNTEAFF. The covered CDR3 bases are TGTGCCAGTAGTGAGACAGGGCCCATGAACACTGAA.